This T cell receptor (beta chain) was identified during a study of blood T cell repertoires in COVID-19. Original methodology: Amplification from reference gene primers served as the basis for estimated nucleated cell counts. Method: immunoSEQ multiplex PCR; TCRdb's copy keeps in-frame clones and lacks some. For V, J and clone size, that table is used; D and trimming come from the DNA. Of under 500,000 clones listed, roughly 85% were seen once; the top ten hold under 2%. The V end was cut by 3 bases, the J end by 4 bases, with 13 bases between. The CDR3 sequence is 14 residues long. Germline assignment: CDR1 MNHEY and CDR2 SVGAGI. Cohort assignment relied on participant-reported clinical history.

The chain recombines TRBV6-5 with TRBJ2-7; D is uncertain. Sequencing used PBMCs or T cells enriched from blood (not recorded which). This TCR was sampled from a woman younger than 30 with acute COVID-19. The CDR3 here is CASSYNGDFYEQYF. CDR3 DNA sequence: TGTGCCAGCAGTTATAATGGCGACTTTTACGAGCAGTACTTC.